What follows are 30 T cell receptor beta chains derived from one specimen sequenced in a study of technical replicates of blood from a few donors. Here immunoSEQ multiplex PCR was the method, and the copy in TCRdb shows in-frame clones only, minus some. The table lists 67,000 or so clones, about 95% of them singletons. Sample: T cells isolated from PBMCs. These receptor sequences come from a human donor in good health.

This clone was found a few times. This rearrangement joins TRBV6-5 to TRBJ1-5; TRBD1 is a possible D gene (6 bases). CDR3 size: 14 residues. Germline V gene data show CDR1 as MNHEY and CDR2 as SVGAGI. V was cut by 0 bases and J by 6 bases, with 9 bases left in between. In nucleotides, the CDR3 is TGTGCCAGCAGTTACTCCCAGGGGCTTCAGCCCCAGCATTTT. Its protein product is CASSYSQGLQPQHF.

The rearrangement links TRBV28 to TRBJ1-5, with no clear D. V gave up 6 bases and J gave up 9 bases, with 15 bases separating them. The CDR3 contains 13 residues. The germline gives CDR1 MDHEN, CDR2 SYDVKM. CDR3 in amino acids: CASRDVTGGPQHF. DNA of the CDR3: TGTGCCAGCAGGGATGTGACGGGAGGGCCCCAGCATTTT.

The rearrangement uses TRBV6-1 and TRBJ2-7; TRBD1 is a possible D gene (5 bases). Trimming removed 10 bases from V and 3 bases from J, with 16 bases in between. Germline CDR1 MNHNS, CDR2 SASEGT. This CDR3 comprises 13 residues. CDR3 protein: CAIETDTFYEQYF. CDR3 sequence (DNA): TGTGCCATCGAGACAGATACTTTCTACGAGCAGTACTTC.

V is TRBV10-3 and J is TRBJ2-1; TRBD2 aligns across 11 bases. J was trimmed by 6 bases and V by 6 bases; bases with no gene match: 7. CDR1 and CDR2 from the germline V gene are ENHRY and SYGVKD. This CDR3 has 15 amino acids. CDR3 residues: CAIRQSSGGINEQFF. CDR3 sequence (DNA): TGTGCCATCAGACAGTCTAGCGGGGGGATCAATGAGCAGTTCTTC.

The sample holds one count of this clone. The CDR3 coding sequence is TGTGCCAGCAGCCCTGGACGACTAGTCTCCTACAATGAGCAGTTCTTC. Encoded protein: CASSPGRLVSYNEQFF. This chain connects TRBV28 to TRBJ2-1; possible D gene TRBD2, 6 bases. Germline lookup yields CDR1 MDHEN and CDR2 SYDVKM. With 6 bases removed from V and 0 bases from J, the gap between germline ends came to 15 bases. The CDR3 runs 16 residues. Variable domain in full (rest from reference TRBV28 and TRBJ2-1): DVKVTQSSRYLVKRTGEKVFLECVQDMDHENMFWYRQDPGLGLRLIYFSYDVKMKEKGDIPEGYSVSREKKERFSLILESASTNQTSMYLCASSPGRLVSYNEQFFGPGTRLTVL.

This clone was seen once. The chain links TRBV9 to TRBJ2-7, with TRBD1 matching 7 bases. CDR1 is SGDLS and CDR2 is YYNGEE in the germline V gene. V dropped 7 bases and J dropped 1; count of bases not matched to a gene: 8. The CDR3 consists of 14 residues. The CDR3 here is CASAPGGSSYEQYF. CDR3 bases: TGTGCCAGCGCCCCAGGGGGATCGTCCTACGAGCAGTACTTC.

The chain employs TRBV6-1 and TRBJ2-7, with 11 bases lining up with TRBD2. Germline V gene data show CDR1 as MNHNS and CDR2 as SASEGT. The trim removed 1 base at V and 3 bases at J, leaving 8 bases unmatched. This CDR3 region has 17 residues. The CDR3 sequence is CASSEVLGLAEDYEQYF. The CDR3 DNA reads TGTGCCAGCAGTGAAGTTTTGGGACTAGCGGAAGACTACGAGCAGTACTTC.

The genes are TRBV5-1 and TRBJ1-2; TRBD1 matches 8 bases. CDR1 is SGHRS, CDR2 YFSETQ, per germline. The ends lost 4 bases at V and 2 bases at J; junction bases unmatched: 4. This CDR3 comprises 14 residues. CDR3 loop: CASSGGQGNYGYTF. Written as DNA, the CDR3 is TGCGCCAGCAGCGGCGGACAGGGCAACTATGGCTACACCTTC. The full variable domain, completed using reference TRBV5-1 and TRBJ1-2, is KAGVTQTPRYLIKTRGQQVTLSCSPISGHRSVSWYQQTPGQGLQFLFEYFSETQRNKGNFPGRFSGRQFSNSRSEMNVSTLELGDSALYLCASSGGQGNYGYTFGSGTRLTVV.

The gene calls are TRBV2 and TRBJ2-4; possible D gene TRBD1, 6 bases. V lost 5 bases to trimming and J lost 1 base, with 18 bases between them. CDR3 length equals 17 residues. From germline, CDR1 is SNHLY and CDR2 FYNNEI. CDR3 in DNA: TGTGCCAGCAGTCCTGGCCCCGAGGGGGTCGCCAAAAACATTCAGTACTTC. Amino acids: CASSPGPEGVAKNIQYF.

The genes are TRBV6-1 and TRBJ1-6, with 8 bases identical to TRBD1. The CDR3 extends over 15 amino acids. The germline CDR1 and CDR2 sequences are MNHNS and SASEGT. After removal of 4 bases from V and 6 bases from J, the junction contained 5 bases not matched to a gene. The CDR3 loop is CASSGRQGFNSPLHF. The CDR3 bases are TGTGCCAGCAGTGGTCGACAGGGGTTTAATTCACCCCTCCACTTT.

The DNA of the CDR3 is TGTGCCACCAGCAGACCAGGACTAGCGGGAGTAAGATACGAGCAGTACTTC. Its protein product is CATSRPGLAGVRYEQYF. The chain is built from TRBV15 and TRBJ2-7, with 13 bases lining up with TRBD2. The CDR3 loop spans 17 amino acids. Per germline, CDR1 LNHNV and CDR2 YYDKDF (reference sequence). V lost 2 bases to trimming and J lost 4 bases; unmatched junction nucleotides: 8.

V and J are TRBV14 and TRBJ2-7; possibly TRBD1 for D (5 bases). Trimming removed 4 bases from V and 2 bases from J, with 12 bases in between. This CDR3 spans 14 amino acids. The germline CDR1 and CDR2 sequences are SGHDN and FVKESK. CDR3 coding DNA: TGTGCCAGCAGCCTTCGACAGACCACCTACGAGCAGTACTTC. Translated: CASSLRQTTYEQYF.

The chain employs TRBV6-5 and TRBJ2-1, with a possible D match to TRBD1 (5 bases). V shed 1 base and J shed 9 bases, with 10 bases lying between them. The length of the CDR3 is 13 residues. Germline V gene sequence: CDR1 MNHEY, CDR2 SVGAGI. The CDR3 region is CASSYYGAGEQFF. In DNA, the CDR3 is TGTGCCAGCAGTTACTATGGGGCTGGTGAGCAGTTCTTC.

The V and J genes are TRBV6-5 and TRBJ2-2; the match to TRBD1 covers 8 bases. In germline, CDR1 is MNHEY, CDR2 SVGAGI. V shed 0 bases and J 7 bases; nucleotides not matched to a gene: 7. The CDR3 consists of 16 residues. CDR3 in amino acids: CASSYSGQGIFGELFF. In DNA, the CDR3 is TGTGCCAGCAGTTACTCCGGACAGGGCATCTTCGGGGAGCTGTTTTTT.

This sequence joins TRBV4-1 and TRBJ2-1, with a tentative D call TRBD2 (5 bases). CDR1 and CDR2 from the germline V gene are MGHRA and YSYEKL. The CDR3 covers 15 residues. Trimming took 1 base from V and 4 from J, leaving 11 bases between them. The CDR3 DNA reads TGCGCCAGCAGCCAAGTTACGACGGGATACAATGAGCAGTTCTTC. This encodes CASSQVTTGYNEQFF.

The gene calls are TRBV5-1 and TRBJ2-5; D perhaps matches TRBD1 (5 bases). The CDR3 length is 12 residues. The V end lost 3 bases, the J end lost 5 bases, and 8 bases lay between the germline ends. Per the germline V gene, CDR1 is SGHRS and CDR2 is YFSETQ. This CDR3 reads CASSWPGETQYF. The CDR3 DNA is TGCGCCAGCAGCTGGCCAGGGGAGACCCAGTACTTC.

The chain recombines TRBV6-5 with TRBJ1-1; weak D call: TRBD1 (6 bases). Germline assignment: CDR1 MNHEY and CDR2 SVGAGI. V was trimmed by 2 bases and J by 1 base, leaving 8 bases between them. The CDR3 has 14 amino acids. CDR3 DNA: TGTGCCAGCAGTTACGGGGGACAGAACACTGAAGCTTTCTTT. It specifies CASSYGGQNTEAFF.

The V gene is TRBV29-1, the J gene TRBJ1-2; possible D gene TRBD1, 5 bases. The germline gives CDR1 SQVTM, CDR2 ANQGSEA. Trimming stripped 4 bases from V and 3 bases from J, with 15 bases between. This CDR3 is 14 amino acids long. The CDR3 protein is CSVGGGKGDYGYTF. CDR3 DNA sequence: TGCAGCGTTGGGGGGGGGAAAGGGGACTATGGCTACACCTTC. Using reference TRBV29-1 and TRBJ1-2 for the parts outside the CDR3, the full variable domain is SAVISQKPSRDICQRGTSLTIQCQVDSQVTMMFWYRQQPGQSLTLIATANQGSEATYESGFVIDKFPISRPNLTFSTLTVSNMSPEDSSIYLCSVGGGKGDYGYTFGSGTRLTVV.

The chain combines TRBV6-6 with TRBJ2-5, with D maybe TRBD1 (6 bases). The CDR3 consists of 14 residues. V lost 5 bases to trimming and J lost 5 bases, with 15 bases between them. Germline V gene sequence: CDR1 MNHNY, CDR2 SVGAGI (reference sequence). CDR3: CASSPGQPSETQYF. CDR3 in DNA: TGTGCCAGCAGTCCAGGACAGCCCTCGGAGACCCAGTACTTC.

The table lists this clone with a count of one. J is TRBJ1-3 and V is TRBV5-1; no clear D gene. Per the germline V gene, CDR1 is SGHRS and CDR2 is YFSETQ. The CDR3 runs to 16 residues. Trimming cost V 0 bases and J 0 bases, with 10 bases left between them. CDR3 loop: CASSLDGTISGNTIYF. CDR3 nucleotides: TGCGCCAGCAGCTTGGATGGAACTATCTCTGGAAACACCATATATTTT.

In its sample, this clone was seen once. The genes are TRBV5-1 and TRBJ2-1; 7 bases agree with TRBD2. The CDR3 contains 15 residues. CDR1 is SGHRS and CDR2 is YFSETQ in the germline V gene. Trimming cost V 4 bases and J 9 bases; bases outside gene matches: 13. The CDR3 DNA reads as TGCGCCAGCAGCCCCGGAGGCGGGAGAGCTGCTGAGCAGTTCTTC. Amino acid sequence: CASSPGGGRAAEQFF.

This chain joins TRBV7-9 and TRBJ2-2; 7 bases agree with TRBD2. V lost 7 bases, J lost 5 bases, and 4 bases stayed unmatched. The germline gives CDR1 SEHNR, CDR2 FQNEAQ (reference sequence). The CDR3 totals 13 residues. Here the CDR3 DNA reads TGTGCCAGCACCCTCGGGGGGACCGGGGAGCTGTTTTTT. As protein: CASTLGGTGELFF.

V and J are TRBV2 and TRBJ2-7; no reliable D call. CDR3 length equals 12 residues. Germline CDR1 SNHLY, CDR2 FYNNEI. V was shortened by 8 bases and J by 1 base, with 9 bases between the two germline ends. The CDR3 bases are TGTGCCAGCTCTGCGGTTTCCTACGAGCAGTACTTC. This codes for CASSAVSYEQYF.

This chain links TRBV6-5 with TRBJ1-1; D might be TRBD1 (6 bases). The germline gives CDR1 MNHEY, CDR2 SVGAGI. The CDR3 extends over 14 amino acids. The V and J ends lost 6 bases and 8 bases respectively, with 19 bases between them. CDR3 DNA: TGTGCCAGCAGAGACGACAGGCTCTCTCGGGAAGCTTTCTTT. Amino acids: CASRDDRLSREAFF.

This clone has a single count. The V call is TRBV18, the J call TRBJ2-5; D not certain. This CDR3 contains 13 residues. From germline, CDR1 is KGHSH and CDR2 LQKENI. With 7 bases removed from V and 0 bases from J, the gap between germline ends came to 9 bases. The CDR3 nucleotides are TGTGCCAGCTTAGCCCAGTACCAAGAGACCCAGTACTTC. As protein: CASLAQYQETQYF.

The V call is TRBV6-5, the J call TRBJ2-1; D may be TRBD2 (6 bases). Germline assignment: CDR1 MNHEY and CDR2 SVGAGI. Trimming left V 2 bases short and J 8 bases short, with 10 bases between. The CDR3 sequence is 13 residues long. Here the CDR3 DNA reads TGTGCCAGCAGTTACCAGGAGCGGGATGAGCAGTTCTTC. Protein: CASSYQERDEQFF.

Written as DNA, the CDR3 is TGTGCCAGCAGCTTGTCCCTCGTCCGGCGGAACTATGGCTACACCTTC. This sequence encodes CASSLSLVRRNYGYTF. This sequence joins TRBV5-8 and TRBJ1-2; no firm D call. Trimming left V 1 base short and J 2 bases short, with 15 bases between. The length of the CDR3 is 16 residues. CDR1 and CDR2 from the germline V gene are SGHTS and YDEGEE. Based on the CDR3 plus reference TRBV5-8 and TRBJ1-2, the full variable domain is EAGVTQSPTHLIKTRGQQATLRCSPISGHTSVYWYQQALGLGLQFLLWYDEGEERNRGNFPPRFSGRQFPNYSSELNVNALELEDSALYLCASSLSLVRRNYGYTFGSGTRLTVV.

The chain has TRBV29-1 and TRBJ2-6; 11 nucleotides align to TRBD1. V shed 5 bases and J 0 bases; nucleotides not matched to a gene: 6. Germline V gene sequence: CDR1 SQVTM, CDR2 ANQGSEA. The CDR3 extends over 17 amino acids. CDR3 region: CSVLDRGRGSGANVLTF. The CDR3 coding sequence is TGCAGCGTTCTGGACAGGGGGCGCGGCTCTGGGGCCAACGTCCTGACTTTC.

This rearrangement joins TRBV7-9 to TRBJ2-1, with 12 bases that match TRBD2. There are 16 residues in the CDR3. The germline CDR1 and CDR2 sequences are SEHNR and FQNEAQ (reference sequence). The V segment lost 5 bases and the J segment 6 bases; nucleotides outside the gene matches: 8. The CDR3 loop reads CASSRGPSGRANEQFF. The DNA of the CDR3 is TGTGCCAGCAGCCGGGGCCCTAGCGGGAGGGCCAATGAGCAGTTCTTC.

This rearrangement joins TRBV4-2 to TRBJ1-4, with D possibly matching TRBD1 (5 bases). In germline, CDR1 is LGHNA, CDR2 YNFKEQ. Trimming left V 1 base short and J 0 bases short, with 9 bases between. The CDR3 runs to 16 residues. The CDR3 DNA reads TGTGCCAGCAGCCAAGCACAGGAGCCAACTAATGAAAAACTGTTTTTT. Amino acid sequence: CASSQAQEPTNEKLFF.